The following is a TCR beta chain sequence with its context. Its antigen remains unknown. These data originate in a study of cytomegalovirus exposure and HLA in healthy donors. Both 60 Vbeta primers and 13 Jbeta primers went into the PCR. TCRdb's table, derived via immunoSEQ multiplex PCR, lists solely in-frame clones and lacks some. The repertoire holds 200,000 to 250,000 clones, approximately 82% seen once, with 0.58% in the top ten. Findings of the study overall: According to reports, the classifier identified cytomegalovirus status with high specificity and sensitivity. Cytomegalovirus association was assigned to around 150 TCR beta chains.

Germline V gene data show CDR1 as ENHRY and CDR2 as SYGVKD. CDR3 length: 13 residues. Trimming shortened V by 8 bases and J by 6 bases, and 17 bases separated the two germline ends. The receptor was isolated from a woman in her thirties or forties in good health and CMV-seronegative. The chain links TRBV10-3 to TRBJ2-7; the D gene is possibly TRBD1 (5 bases). Sequencing was done on a sample of PBMCs. CDR3 in amino acids: CAIGIGRASEQYF. The CDR3 DNA reads TGTGCCATCGGGATTGGCAGGGCGTCCGAGCAGTACTTC.